This entry concerns a single T cell receptor (beta chain). Which antigen it targets is not known. No base quality information exists; no much larger clone differs at one position. The entry originates in a study of control samples from healthy donors and cancer patients (dated by TCRdb to 2019 to 2021). The receptor library was made with the immunoSEQ multiplex PCR assay. Not all clones reach the TCRdb copy of this immuneACCESS table, which keeps in-frame sequences only. Checked studies attribute under half of the gap to unresolved V genes and leave the rest unexplained. Recorded for this sample are over 150,000 clones; approximately 96% of them occurred a single time. Around 6.1% of the sample is held by the ten biggest clonotypes. CDR1 is given as DFQATT and CDR2 as SNEGSKA, both from the germline V gene (reference sequence). Trimming costs V 3 bases and J 7 bases, and their ends lie 18 bases apart. Including cysteine and phenylalanine, the CDR3 has 14 amino acids. The retained sequence is limited to the CDR3, 42 bases, with the frame set at the first base.

The specimen sequenced was blood. The source is a man aged 35 to 55 in good health. The chain links TRBV20-1 with TRBJ1-1; a confident D gene designation cannot be given. The bases are TGCAGTGCTAGTTTGGGTTTTCTTGTCAGTGAAGCTTTCTTT. It codes for CSASLGFLVSEAFF.